Reported below is one T cell receptor beta chain. The antigen is undetermined. Time point here: persistent/refractory GD, antithyroid drugs over 5 years with positive TRAb. RNA from PBMCs was the source of the TCR library. Graves' disease diagnosis used American Thyroid Association guidelines. The patients were enrolled through endocrinology in Xi'an, China. In building TCR beta libraries, iRepertoire HTBI primers were used together with Arm-PCR of CDR3 regions. Authors' data handling: Sequenced samples collectively carried under 75 TRBV and 14 TRBJ segments. One entry per CDR3 protein, called by TCRdb with MiXCR from the multiplex PCR reads. V and J calls and clone size were set by TCRdb, not the authors. The data show a few hundred thousand distinct CDR3 sequences, 20% to 30% seen once. CDR3 size: 13 residues. The V and J ends lost 5 bases and 1 base, in that order; junction bases with no gene match: 4. Germline CDR1 is DFQATT and CDR2 is SNEGSKA (reference sequence).

The data were taken from a study of regulatory T cells in long-lasting Graves disease. General study results and limits: The study found TRBV28, TRBJ1-2 and TRBJ2-5 favored in persistent disease.

This sample comprised peripheral blood mononuclear cells (PBMCs), obtained when the disease was refractory, from a patient treated with antithyroid drugs. This receptor was identified in a female donor with Graves disease. The chain links TRBV20-1 to TRBJ1-1, with 7 bases aligning to TRBD1. The CDR3 region is CSADRDRNTEAFF. Here the CDR3 DNA reads TGCAGTGCTGACCGGGACAGGAACACTGAAGCTTTCTTT.